Below, 18 T cell receptor beta chains from the same sample are listed, as sequenced in a study of blood T cells in healthy people across ages (dated by TCRdb to between 2015 and 2016). The library came from 5' RACE. The listed sequencing device is Illumina HiSeq 2500. A second PCR of roughly 6 to 11 cycles was run with a J-beta primer mix and a sample-barcoded 5' primer. Using fastp trimming at Q25 and MiXCR clonotype assembly, TCRdb reanalyzed the public sequencing data and kept in-frame beta chains. Every entry covers one CDR3 protein and lists the most common genes and DNA from its rows. In all, the sample holds 950,000 to 1,200,000 distinct CDR3 sequences, and 30% to 40% of those were seen once. Less than 15% of the sample goes to the ten largest clones. The sample was blood. The origin of the receptors is a man aged 18 to 30 in good health.

The V call is TRBV5-1, the J call TRBJ2-2; 7 bases align to TRBD2. The CDR3 runs 15 residues. The trim removed 4 bases at V and 7 bases at J, leaving 10 bases unmatched. Germline loops: CDR1 SGHRS, CDR2 YFSETQ. The CDR3 DNA sequence: TGCGCCAGCAGCCGGACTAGTTTTGATGGCGGGGAGCTGTTTTTT. It encodes CASSRTSFDGGELFF.

The gene calls are TRBV18 and TRBJ2-7; 7 positions match TRBD1. Losses at the gene ends were 4 bases for V and 0 bases for J; bases not matched to a gene: 9. This CDR3 is built from 16 residues. Germline CDR1 KGHSH, CDR2 LQKENI. The CDR3 spells CASSHGTVSSSYEQYF. The CDR3 region has the DNA TGTGCCAGCTCACACGGGACAGTCTCAAGCTCCTACGAGCAGTACTTC. Based on the CDR3 plus reference TRBV18 and TRBJ2-7, the full variable domain is NAGVMQNPRHLVRRRGQEARLRCSPMKGHSHVYWYRQLPEEGLKFMVYLQKENIIDESGMPKERFSAEFPKEGPSILRIQQVVRGDSAAYFCASSHGTVSSSYEQYFGPGTRLTVT.

This clonotype has a handful of counts. The chain couples TRBV6-6 to TRBJ1-6, with D uncertain. The V gene lost 2 bases and the J gene lost 10 bases, with 3 bases spanning the gap. The CDR3 loop spans 11 amino acids. Per the germline V gene, CDR1 is MNHNY and CDR2 is SVGAGI (reference sequence). CDR3 DNA sequence: TGTGCCAGCAGTTACGGATCACCCCTCCACTTT. Translation: CASSYGSPLHF.

To note about this clonotype: This may be a read error, as it is one base from a much larger clone. Without the conserved terminal phenylalanine or tryptophan, this CDR3 likely stems from a read error. The chain links TRBV5-1 to TRBJ2-1; D call uncertain. The CDR3 has 13 residues. The ends were cut back, 4 bases at V and 0 bases at J, with 5 bases in the middle. The germline gives CDR1 SGHRS, CDR2 YFSETQ. The CDR3 nucleotides read TGCGCCAGCAGCGGACGCTCCTACAATGAGCAGTTCTTA. This codes for CASSGRSYNEQFL.

This clonotype was seen only a few times. The chain recombines TRBV10-3 with TRBJ2-1; D call uncertain. The V end was cut by 3 bases, the J end by 5 bases, with 14 bases between. Germline V gene data show CDR1 as ENHRY and CDR2 as SYGVKD. The CDR3 is 15 residues long. In DNA, the CDR3 is TGTGCCATCAGTGATTCCAGGAACCTCGACAATGAGCAGTTCTTC. Its protein is CAISDSRNLDNEQFF.

This clonotype was observed a handful of times. The chain carries TRBV7-2 and TRBJ2-7; 7 nucleotides line up with TRBD2. This CDR3 region has 15 residues. The V gene's germline CDR1 is SGHTA and CDR2 FQGNSA. Trimming removed 3 bases from V and 4 bases from J; junction bases left unmatched: 9. CDR3 in DNA: TGTGCCAGCAGCTTCGGGGGGATGGGGACTTACGAGCAGTACTTC. Its protein product is CASSFGGMGTYEQYF.

The gene calls are TRBV12-3 or TRBV12-4 and TRBJ2-5; D is perhaps TRBD1 (7 bases). The germline V and J ends were trimmed by 7 bases and 2 bases, with 14 bases remaining between them. The CDR3 is 14 residues long. The CDR3 bases are TGTGCCAGCACCAACAGGGGAGGTCAAGAGACCCAGTACTTC. Translating it yields CASTNRGGQETQYF.

The V and J genes are TRBV4-2 and TRBJ2-5; 10 nucleotides match TRBD2. The DNA end is a closer match to TRBJ2-7, so the J assignment may be wrong. This CDR3 comprises 14 residues. The germline V gene has CDR1 LGHNA and CDR2 YNFKEQ. Written as DNA, the CDR3 is TGTGCCAGCAGCCATCTAGCGGGGGAAAGCGAGCAGTACTTC. Translating gives CASSHLAGESEQYF.

Comment on this clonotype: A single base separates this from a much larger clone, so it may be a read error. The chain is built from TRBV20-1 and TRBJ2-6; the D gene is possibly TRBD1 (5 bases). This CDR3 has 13 amino acids. Germline V gene lookup returns CDR1 DFQATT and CDR2 SNEGSKA (reference sequence). This CDR3 is CRAVRVGANVLTF. CDR3 nucleotide sequence: TGCAGGGCTGTCAGGGTTGGGGCCAACGTCCTGACTTTC.

V gene TRBV27 combines with J gene TRBJ2-7; maybe TRBD1 (5 bases). Per germline, CDR1 MNHEY and CDR2 SMNVEV (reference sequence). V gave up 6 bases and J gave up 0 bases, with 9 bases separating them. The CDR3 covers 13 residues. CDR3 nucleotide sequence: TGTGCCAGCAGAGGACATCACTCCTACGAGCAGTACTTC. This translates into CASRGHHSYEQYF.

Worth noting for this clonotype: An end of the junction does not agree with germline; a read error may underlie this. The chain recombines TRBV20-1 with TRBJ2-4, with 9 bases identical to TRBD1. Germline V lookup: CDR1 DFQATT, CDR2 SNEGSKA (reference sequence). The CDR3 runs 13 residues. In DNA, the CDR3 is TGCAATGCTACCGGGACAGGGAAAAACATTCAGTACTTC. It specifies CNATGTGKNIQYF.

This clonotype was observed a few times. CDR3 protein: CASSTGQVPYGYTF. CDR3 nucleotides: TGTGCCAGCAGCACGGGACAGGTTCCCTATGGCTACACCTTC. The chain uses TRBV7-9 and TRBJ1-2, with TRBD1 identical over 8 bases. CDR1 is SEHNR and CDR2 is FQNEAQ in the germline V gene (reference sequence). The CDR3 contains 14 residues. V lost 5 bases and J lost 4; bases outside the gene matches: 6.

The table lists this clonotype with many counts. J is TRBJ2-1 and V is TRBV4-1; TRBD2 matches 11 bases. V shed 0 bases and J 5 bases; nucleotides not matched to a gene: 6. CDR1 is MGHRA and CDR2 is YSYEKL in the germline V gene. The CDR3 runs to 17 residues. The CDR3 DNA follows: TGCGCCAGCAGCCAAGATTGGGCTAGCGGGGGGAACAATGAGCAGTTCTTC. It specifies CASSQDWASGGNNEQFF.

The gene calls are TRBV7-2 and TRBJ2-1; no definite D call. Trimming cost V 8 bases and J 7 bases, with 15 bases left between them. The CDR3 consists of 13 residues. CDR1 SGHTA and CDR2 FQGNSA come from the germline V gene. The CDR3 DNA follows: TGTGCCAGCGCCCTGGGGTCTGGGAATGAGCAGTTCTTC. Translated: CASALGSGNEQFF.

The J gene is TRBJ2-4, the V gene TRBV21-1; TRBD2, the table's D call, lacks a check against the DNA. TRBV21-1 is marked as a pseudogene. The CDR3 sequence is 16 residues long. The CDR3 reads CASRDKAGVVKNIQYF. CDR3 coding DNA: TGTGCCAGCAGGGATAAAGCGGGGGTGGTCAAAAACATTCAGTACTTC.

The rearrangement links TRBV9 to TRBJ2-5, with D uncertain. Judging by the DNA end, TRBJ2-7 fits better; the J call may be wrong. The CDR3 loop spans 11 amino acids. Germline loops: CDR1 SGDLS, CDR2 YYNGEE. CDR3 sequence reads: CASWSGYEQYF. The CDR3 coding sequence is TGTGCCAGTTGGTCTGGCTACGAGCAGTACTTC.

This clonotype was observed a handful of times. This sequence joins TRBV4-3 and TRBJ1-1, with a weak D call TRBD1 (5 bases). V was clipped by 0 bases and J by 4 bases, with 15 bases between them. The germline V gene has CDR1 LGHNA and CDR2 YSLEER. The CDR3 contains 16 residues. The CDR3 loop is CASSQEWNGGGTEAFF. CDR3 DNA sequence: TGCGCCAGCAGCCAAGAATGGAACGGGGGGGGCACTGAAGCTTTCTTT.

The rearrangement joins TRBV5-4 to TRBJ2-2; 11 bases match TRBD2. In germline, CDR1 is SGHNT, CDR2 YYREEE (reference sequence). This CDR3 region has 17 residues. The junction had 4 bases not matched to a gene; V was cut back by 0 bases and J by 3 bases. CDR3 residues: CASSLGSGGAYTGELFF. The CDR3 DNA reads as TGTGCCAGCAGCTTGGGTAGCGGGGGGGCCTACACCGGGGAGCTGTTTTTT.